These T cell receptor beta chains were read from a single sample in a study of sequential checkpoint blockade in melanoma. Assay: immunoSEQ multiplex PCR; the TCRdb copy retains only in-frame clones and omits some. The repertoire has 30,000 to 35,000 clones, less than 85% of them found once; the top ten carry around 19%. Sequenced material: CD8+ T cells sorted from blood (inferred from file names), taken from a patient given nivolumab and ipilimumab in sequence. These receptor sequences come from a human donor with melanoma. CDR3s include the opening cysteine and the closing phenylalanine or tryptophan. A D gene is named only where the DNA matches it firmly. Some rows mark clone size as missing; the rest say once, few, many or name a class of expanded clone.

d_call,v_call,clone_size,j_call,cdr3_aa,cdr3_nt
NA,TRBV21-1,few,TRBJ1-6,CARGQQIASYNSPLHF,TGTGCCAGGGGGCAGCAAATAGCTAGTTATAATTCACCCCTCCACTTT
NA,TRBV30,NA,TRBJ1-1,CAWRLTVNTEAFF,TGTGCCTGGAGGTTGACAGTGAACACTGAAGCTTTCTTT
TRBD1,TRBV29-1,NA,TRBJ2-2,CSAGGQDPRGELFF,TGCAGCGCAGGGGGACAGGACCCGAGGGGGGAGCTGTTTTTT
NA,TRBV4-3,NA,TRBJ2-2,CACSWDTYTGELFF,TGCGCCTGCTCCTGGGACACCTACACCGGGGAGCTGTTTTTT
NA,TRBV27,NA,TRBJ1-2,CASSLQGYYGYTF,TGTGCCAGCAGTTTGCAGGGGTACTATGGCTACACCTTC
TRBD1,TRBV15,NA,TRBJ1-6,CATSVEHRGSPLHF,TGTGCCACCAGCGTGGAGCACAGGGGCTCACCCCTCCACTTT
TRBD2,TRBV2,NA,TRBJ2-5,CASSGPPSGVQETQYF,TGTGCCAGCAGTGGTCCCCCTAGCGGGGTGCAAGAGACCCAGTACTTC
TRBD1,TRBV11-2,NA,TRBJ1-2,CASSVPTGGHGYTF,TGTGCCAGCAGCGTACCGACAGGGGGCCATGGCTACACCTTC
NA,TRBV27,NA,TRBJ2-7,CASSPDPAGSYEQYF,TGTGCCAGCAGCCCGGATCCCGCGGGATCCTACGAGCAGTACTTC
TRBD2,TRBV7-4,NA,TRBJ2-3,CASSFFSGTSGGGTDTQYF,TGTGCCAGCAGCTTTTTTTCCGGGACTAGCGGGGGGGGCACAGATACGCAGTATTTT
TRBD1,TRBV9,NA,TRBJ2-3,CASTGTGGWGTDTQYF,TGTGCCAGCACCGGGACAGGGGGCTGGGGCACAGATACGCAGTATTTT
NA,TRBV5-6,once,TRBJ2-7,CASSLGQGPWEQYF,TGTGCCAGCAGCTTGGGCCAGGGGCCATGGGAGCAGTACTTC
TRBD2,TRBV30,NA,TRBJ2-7,CAWGAKRLAGATYAYEQYF,TGTGCCTGGGGGGCCAAACGACTAGCGGGAGCTACCTATGCCTACGAGCAGTACTTC
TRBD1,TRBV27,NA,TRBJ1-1,CASRTTTETGENTEAFF,TGTGCCAGCAGAACAACTACCGAGACAGGGGAGAACACTGAAGCTTTCTTT
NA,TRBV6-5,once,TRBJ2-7,CASSYWGPLHEQYF,TGTGCCAGCAGTTACTGGGGGCCCCTCCACGAGCAGTACTTC
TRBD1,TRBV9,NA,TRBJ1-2,CASSGDRARFGYGYTF,TGTGCCAGCAGCGGAGACAGGGCGAGGTTCGGCTATGGCTACACCTTC
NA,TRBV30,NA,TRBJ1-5,CAWSVWLGAGQPQHF,TGTGCCTGGAGTGTTTGGCTGGGGGCAGGTCAGCCCCAGCATTTT
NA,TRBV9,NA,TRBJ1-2,CASSAGVSEGYTF,TGTGCCAGCAGCGCCGGGGTTTCCGAGGGCTACACCTTC
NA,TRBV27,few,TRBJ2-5,CASSGGLPRQYF,TGTGCCAGCAGTGGGGGACTCCCCAGGCAGTACTTC
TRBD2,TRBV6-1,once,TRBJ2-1,CASSEGVSGGYNEQFF,TGTGCCAGCAGTGAAGGGGTTAGCGGGGGTTACAATGAGCAGTTCTTC
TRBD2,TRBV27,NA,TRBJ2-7,CASSSDGGLDPTIPISYEQYF,TGTGCCAGCAGCTCGGACGGGGGGTTAGACCCTACAATACCGATCTCCTACGAGCAGTACTTC
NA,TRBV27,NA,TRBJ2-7,CASSELGHEQYF,TGTGCCAGCAGCGAACTGGGCCACGAGCAGTACTTC
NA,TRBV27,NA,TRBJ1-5,CASSLTKGGQPQHF,TGTGCCAGCAGTTTAACTAAAGGGGGTCAGCCCCAGCATTTT
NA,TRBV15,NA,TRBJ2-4,CATSGNRENIQYF,TGTGCCACCAGCGGAAACAGGGAAAACATTCAGTACTTC
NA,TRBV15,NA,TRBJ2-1,CATSRLSGGNEQFF,TGTGCCACCAGCAGACTCAGCGGTGGGAATGAGCAGTTCTTC
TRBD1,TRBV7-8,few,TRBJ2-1,CASSPGTVSSYNEQFF,TGTGCCAGCAGCCCCGGGACAGTTAGCTCCTACAATGAGCAGTTCTTC